The TCR beta chain under discussion was sequenced for a study of blood T cell repertoires in COVID-19. Profiling relied on immunoSEQ multiplex PCR, and the TCRdb table lists in-frame clones only, not all of them. The data show some 160,000 clones, roughly nine tenths seen once. The CDR3 contains 18 residues. Trimming took off 5 bases at V and 2 bases at J, with 22 bases between the two ends. From germline, CDR1 is SGHVS and CDR2 FQNEAQ. The V call is TRBV7-8, the J call TRBJ1-5, with no clear D. This TCR derives from a woman in her 70s with acute or convalescent COVID-19. The material sequenced was peripheral blood. DNA of the CDR3: TGTGCCAGCAGCCTACGCCTCAGAGATCCCGAGGGCAATCAGCCCCAGCATTTT. This codes for CASSLRLRDPEGNQPQHF.